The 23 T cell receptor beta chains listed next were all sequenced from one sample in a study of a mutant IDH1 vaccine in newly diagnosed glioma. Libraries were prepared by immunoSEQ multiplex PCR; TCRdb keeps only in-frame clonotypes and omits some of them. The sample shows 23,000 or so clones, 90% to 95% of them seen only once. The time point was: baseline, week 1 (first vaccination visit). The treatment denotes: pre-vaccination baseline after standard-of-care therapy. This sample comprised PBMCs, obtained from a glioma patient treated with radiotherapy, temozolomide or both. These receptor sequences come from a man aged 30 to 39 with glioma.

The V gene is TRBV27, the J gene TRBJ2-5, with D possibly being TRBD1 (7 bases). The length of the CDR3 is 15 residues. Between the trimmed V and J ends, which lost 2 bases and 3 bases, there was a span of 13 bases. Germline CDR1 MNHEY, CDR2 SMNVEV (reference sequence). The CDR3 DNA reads TGTGCCAGCAGTTTAGGTACAGGGGAGGAAGAGACCCAGTACTTC. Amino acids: CASSLGTGEEETQYF.

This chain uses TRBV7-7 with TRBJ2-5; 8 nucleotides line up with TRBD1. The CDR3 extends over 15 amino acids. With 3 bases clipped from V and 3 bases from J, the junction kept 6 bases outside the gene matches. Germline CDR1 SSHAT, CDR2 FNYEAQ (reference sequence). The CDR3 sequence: CASSLGTGGEETQYF. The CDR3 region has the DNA TGTGCCAGCAGCTTGGGGACAGGAGGAGAAGAGACCCAGTACTTC.

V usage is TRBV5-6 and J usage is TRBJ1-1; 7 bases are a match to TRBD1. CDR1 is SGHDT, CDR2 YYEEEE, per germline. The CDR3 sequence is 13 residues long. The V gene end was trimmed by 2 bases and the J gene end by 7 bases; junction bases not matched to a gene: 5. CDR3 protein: CASSLSQGDEAFF. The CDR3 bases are TGTGCCAGCAGCTTAAGCCAGGGGGATGAAGCTTTCTTT.

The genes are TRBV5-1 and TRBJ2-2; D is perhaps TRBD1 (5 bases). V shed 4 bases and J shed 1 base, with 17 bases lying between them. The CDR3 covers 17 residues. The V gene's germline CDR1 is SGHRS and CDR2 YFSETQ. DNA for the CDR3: TGCGCCAGCAGCCCTAGACAGACCAGACAGAACACCGGGGAGCTGTTTTTT. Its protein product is CASSPRQTRQNTGELFF. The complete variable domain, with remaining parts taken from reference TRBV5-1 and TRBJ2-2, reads KAGVTQTPRYLIKTRGQQVTLSCSPISGHRSVSWYQQTPGQGLQFLFEYFSETQRNKGNFPGRFSGRQFSNSRSEMNVSTLELGDSALYLCASSPRQTRQNTGELFFGEGSRLTVL.

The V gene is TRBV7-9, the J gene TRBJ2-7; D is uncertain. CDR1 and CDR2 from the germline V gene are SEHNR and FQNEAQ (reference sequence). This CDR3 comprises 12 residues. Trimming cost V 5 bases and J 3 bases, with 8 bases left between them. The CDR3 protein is CASSVGIYEQYF. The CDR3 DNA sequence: TGTGCCAGCAGCGTGGGCATCTACGAGCAGTACTTC. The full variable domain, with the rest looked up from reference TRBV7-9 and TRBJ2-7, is DTGVSQNPRHKITKRGQNVTFRCDPISEHNRLYWYRQTLGQGPEFLTYFQNEAQLEKSRLLSDRFSAERPKGSFSTLEIQRTEQGDSAMYLCASSVGIYEQYFGPGTRLTVT.

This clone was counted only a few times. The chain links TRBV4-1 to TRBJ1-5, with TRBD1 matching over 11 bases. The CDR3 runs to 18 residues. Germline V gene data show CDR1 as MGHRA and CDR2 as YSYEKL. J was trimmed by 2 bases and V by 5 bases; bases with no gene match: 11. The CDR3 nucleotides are TGCGCCAGCAGCGCCTCCCGGACAGGGGGCGAAGGCAATCAGCCCCAGCATTTT. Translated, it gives CASSASRTGGEGNQPQHF.

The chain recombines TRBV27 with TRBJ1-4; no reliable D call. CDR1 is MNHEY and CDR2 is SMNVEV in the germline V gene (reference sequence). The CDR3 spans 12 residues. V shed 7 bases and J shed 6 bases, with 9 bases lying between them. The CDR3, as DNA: TGTGCCAGCATGTCCTGGGATGAAAAACTGTTTTTT. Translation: CASMSWDEKLFF.

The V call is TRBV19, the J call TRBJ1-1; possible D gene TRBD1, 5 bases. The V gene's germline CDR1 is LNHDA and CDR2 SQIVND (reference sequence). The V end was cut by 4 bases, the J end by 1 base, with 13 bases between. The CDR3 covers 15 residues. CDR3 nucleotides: TGTGCCAGTAGTACCCTTGGCAGGGAGAACACTGAAGCTTTCTTT. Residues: CASSTLGRENTEAFF.

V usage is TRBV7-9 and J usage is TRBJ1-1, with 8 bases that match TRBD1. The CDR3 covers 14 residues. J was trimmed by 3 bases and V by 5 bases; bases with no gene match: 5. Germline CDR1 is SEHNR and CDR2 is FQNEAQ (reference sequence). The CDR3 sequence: CASSRQGKDTEAFF. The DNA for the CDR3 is TGTGCCAGCAGCCGACAGGGGAAGGACACTGAAGCTTTCTTT.

CDR3 sequence: CASSLGLAGTDTQYF. The CDR3, as DNA: TGCGCCAGCAGCTTGGGACTAGCGGGCACAGATACGCAGTATTTT. The rearrangement uses TRBV5-1 and TRBJ2-3; 9 positions agree with TRBD2. CDR1 SGHRS and CDR2 YFSETQ come from the germline V gene. J was trimmed by 1 base and V by 0 bases; bases with no gene match: 0. The CDR3 sequence is 15 residues long. Using reference TRBV5-1 and TRBJ2-3 for the parts outside the CDR3, the full variable domain is KAGVTQTPRYLIKTRGQQVTLSCSPISGHRSVSWYQQTPGQGLQFLFEYFSETQRNKGNFPGRFSGRQFSNSRSEMNVSTLELGDSALYLCASSLGLAGTDTQYFGPGTRLTVL.

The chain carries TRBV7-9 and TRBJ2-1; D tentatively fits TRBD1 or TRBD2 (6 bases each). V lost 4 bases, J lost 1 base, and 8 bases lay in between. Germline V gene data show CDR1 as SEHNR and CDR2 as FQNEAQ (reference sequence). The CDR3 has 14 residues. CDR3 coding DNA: TGTGCCAGCAGCTGGAGGGGGTCCTACAATGAGCAGTTCTTC. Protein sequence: CASSWRGSYNEQFF.

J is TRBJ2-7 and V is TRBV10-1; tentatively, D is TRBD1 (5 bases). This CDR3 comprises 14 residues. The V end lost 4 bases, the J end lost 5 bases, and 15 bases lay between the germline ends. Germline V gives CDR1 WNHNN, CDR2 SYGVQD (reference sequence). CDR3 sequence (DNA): TGCGCCAGCAGTGCCTCCAGGGTGAGGCACGAGCAGTACTTC. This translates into CASSASRVRHEQYF.

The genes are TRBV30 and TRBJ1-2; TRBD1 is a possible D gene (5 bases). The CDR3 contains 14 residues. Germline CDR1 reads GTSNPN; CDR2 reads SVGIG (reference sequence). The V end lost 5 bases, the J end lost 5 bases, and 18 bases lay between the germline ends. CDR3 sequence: CAWDGDRDGYGYTF. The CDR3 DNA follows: TGTGCCTGGGATGGTGACCGGGACGGATATGGCTACACCTTC.

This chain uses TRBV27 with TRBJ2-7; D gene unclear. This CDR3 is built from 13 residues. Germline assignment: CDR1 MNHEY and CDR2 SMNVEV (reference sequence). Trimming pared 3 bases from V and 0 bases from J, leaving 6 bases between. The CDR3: CASSFQFSYEQYF. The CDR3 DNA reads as TGTGCCAGCAGTTTCCAGTTCTCCTACGAGCAGTACTTC.

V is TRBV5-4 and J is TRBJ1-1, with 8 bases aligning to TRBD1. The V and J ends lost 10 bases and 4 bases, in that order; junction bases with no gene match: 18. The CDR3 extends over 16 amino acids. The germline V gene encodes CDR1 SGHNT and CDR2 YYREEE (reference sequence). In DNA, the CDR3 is TGTGCCCAGGGGGGTAAAACCGGACAGGGAAGCACTGAAGCTTTCTTT. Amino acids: CAQGGKTGQGSTEAFF.

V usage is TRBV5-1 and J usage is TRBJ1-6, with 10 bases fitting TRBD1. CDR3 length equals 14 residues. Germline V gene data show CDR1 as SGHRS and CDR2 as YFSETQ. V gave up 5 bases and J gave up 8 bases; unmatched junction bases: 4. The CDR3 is CASRSGQGYSPLHF. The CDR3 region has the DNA TGCGCCAGCAGATCGGGACAGGGGTATTCACCCCTCCACTTT. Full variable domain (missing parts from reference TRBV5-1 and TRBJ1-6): KAGVTQTPRYLIKTRGQQVTLSCSPISGHRSVSWYQQTPGQGLQFLFEYFSETQRNKGNFPGRFSGRQFSNSRSEMNVSTLELGDSALYLCASRSGQGYSPLHFGNGTRLTVT.

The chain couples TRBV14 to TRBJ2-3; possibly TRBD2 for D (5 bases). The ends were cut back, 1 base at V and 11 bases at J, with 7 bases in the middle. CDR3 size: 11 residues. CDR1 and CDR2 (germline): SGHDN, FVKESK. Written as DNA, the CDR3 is TGTGCCAGCAGCCAAGCGGGGTGGCAGTATTTT. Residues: CASSQAGWQYF. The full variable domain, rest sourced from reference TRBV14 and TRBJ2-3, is EAGVTQFPSHSVIEKGQTVTLRCDPISGHDNLYWYRRVMGKEIKFLLHFVKESKQDESGMPNNRFLAERTGGTYSTLKVQPAELEDSGVYFCASSQAGWQYFGPGTRLTVL.

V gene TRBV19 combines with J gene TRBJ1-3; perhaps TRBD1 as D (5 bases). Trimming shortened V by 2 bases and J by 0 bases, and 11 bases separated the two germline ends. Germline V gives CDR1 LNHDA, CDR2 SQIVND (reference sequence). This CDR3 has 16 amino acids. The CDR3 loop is CASSITGPSSGNTIYF. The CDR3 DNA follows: TGTGCCAGTAGTATAACAGGACCGAGCTCTGGAAACACCATATATTTT.

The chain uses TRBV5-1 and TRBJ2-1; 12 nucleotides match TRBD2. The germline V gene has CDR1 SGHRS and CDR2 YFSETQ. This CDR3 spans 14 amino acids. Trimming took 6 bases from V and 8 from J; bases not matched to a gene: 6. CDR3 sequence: CASNGLAGKYEQFF. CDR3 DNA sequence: TGCGCCAGCAATGGACTAGCGGGAAAGTATGAGCAGTTCTTC.

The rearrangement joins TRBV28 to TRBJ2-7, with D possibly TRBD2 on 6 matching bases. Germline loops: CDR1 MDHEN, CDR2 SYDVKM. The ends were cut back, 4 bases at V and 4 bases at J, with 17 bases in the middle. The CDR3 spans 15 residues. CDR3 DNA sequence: TGTGCCAGCAGTTCGATCGCGGGCGGGAAGTACGAGCAGTACTTC. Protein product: CASSSIAGGKYEQYF.

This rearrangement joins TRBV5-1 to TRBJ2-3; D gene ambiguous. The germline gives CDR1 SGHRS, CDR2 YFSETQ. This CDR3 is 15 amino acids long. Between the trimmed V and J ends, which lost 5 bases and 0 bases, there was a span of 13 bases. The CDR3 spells CASSAGSYSTDTQYF. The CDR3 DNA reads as TGCGCCAGCAGTGCCGGGTCCTATAGCACAGATACGCAGTATTTT.

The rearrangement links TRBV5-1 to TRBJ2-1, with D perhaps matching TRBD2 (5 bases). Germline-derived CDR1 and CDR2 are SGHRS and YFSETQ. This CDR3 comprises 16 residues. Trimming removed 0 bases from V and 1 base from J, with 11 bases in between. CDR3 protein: CASSLVGDWSYNEQFF. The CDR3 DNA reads TGCGCCAGCAGCTTGGTCGGGGATTGGTCCTACAATGAGCAGTTCTTC.

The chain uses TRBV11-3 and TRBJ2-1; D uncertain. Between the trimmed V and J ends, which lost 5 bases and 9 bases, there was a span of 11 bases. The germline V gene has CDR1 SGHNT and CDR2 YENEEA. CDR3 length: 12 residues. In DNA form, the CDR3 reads TGTGCCAGCAGCAGAGCGTCCGGTGAGCAGTTCTTC. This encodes CASSRASGEQFF. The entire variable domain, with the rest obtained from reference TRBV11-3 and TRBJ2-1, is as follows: EAGVVQSPRYKIIEKKQPVAFWCNPISGHNTLYWYLQNLGQGPELLIRYENEEAVDDSQLPKDRFSAERLKGVDSTLKIQPAELGDSAVYLCASSRASGEQFFGPGTRLTVL.